A single sample is the source of the 11 T cell receptor beta chains below, sequenced in a study of blood T cell repertoires in COVID-19. TCRdb's table, derived via immunoSEQ multiplex PCR, lists solely in-frame clones and lacks some. The sample contains 350,000 or so clones, 80% to 95% of which appear only once. The sequenced sample consisted of PBMCs or T cells enriched from blood (not recorded which). The receptors originated from a woman in her 30s who had recovered from COVID-19.

The chain has TRBV7-2 and TRBJ2-2; 7 nucleotides agree with TRBD1. This CDR3 has 15 amino acids. CDR1 is SGHTA, CDR2 FQGNSA, per germline. V was clipped by 4 bases and J by 4 bases; unmatched bases: 6. CDR3 sequence: CASSSTGIGTGELFF. Here the CDR3 DNA reads TGTGCCAGCAGCTCGACAGGGATCGGCACCGGGGAGCTGTTTTTT.

The chain combines TRBV18 with TRBJ2-1, with TRBD2 matching 7 bases. Unmatched junction bases numbered 7, after V lost 3 bases and J lost 2 bases. This CDR3 contains 16 residues. Germline-derived CDR1 and CDR2 are KGHSH and LQKENI. CDR3 protein: CASSPRLAAPYNEQFF. The CDR3 DNA follows: TGTGCCAGCTCACCGCGGCTAGCGGCCCCCTACAATGAGCAGTTCTTC.

The chain couples TRBV14 to TRBJ2-5; D might be TRBD1 (6 bases). Trimming stripped 4 bases from V and 1 base from J, with 16 bases between. Germline CDR1 reads SGHDN; CDR2 reads FVKESK. This CDR3 is built from 16 residues. The CDR3 protein is CASSPPGQSLQETQYF. The CDR3 DNA is TGTGCCAGCAGCCCCCCGGGACAATCCCTCCAAGAGACCCAGTACTTC.

The chain couples TRBV28 to TRBJ2-1; 15 bases map to TRBD2. Germline V lookup: CDR1 MDHEN, CDR2 SYDVKM. The CDR3 has 14 amino acids. V was pared by 10 bases and J by 8 bases, with 6 bases of the junction left unmatched. Written as DNA, the CDR3 is TGTGCCATAAGGACTAGCGGGAGGGCCCATGAGCAGTTCTTC. As protein: CAIRTSGRAHEQFF.

The rearrangement links TRBV2 to TRBJ2-2, with 7 bases lining up with TRBD1. The CDR3 contains 13 residues. Trimming cost V 6 bases and J 7 bases; bases outside gene matches: 5. From germline, CDR1 is SNHLY and CDR2 FYNNEI. The CDR3 loop is CASRSQGVGELFF. The DNA of the CDR3 is TGTGCCAGCAGGAGCCAGGGGGTCGGGGAGCTGTTTTTT. The full variable domain, its missing parts supplied by reference TRBV2 and TRBJ2-2, is EPEVTQTPSHQVTQMGQEVILRCVPISNHLYFYWYRQILGQKVEFLVSFYNNEISEKSEIFDDQFSVERPDGSNFTLKIRSTKLEDSAMYFCASRSQGVGELFFGEGSRLTVL.

V gene TRBV7-2 combines with J gene TRBJ2-4; TRBD2 agrees at 12 bases. J lost 2 bases, V lost 1 base, and 9 bases had no gene match. CDR1 and CDR2 (germline): SGHTA, FQGNSA. CDR3 size: 19 residues. CDR3 protein: CASSLGPSGGAMSKNIQYF. For the CDR3, the DNA is TGTGCCAGCAGCTTAGGTCCTAGCGGGGGGGCCATGTCCAAAAACATTCAGTACTTC. The variable domain in full, completed from reference TRBV7-2 and TRBJ2-4, reads GAGVSQSPSNKVTEKGKDVELRCDPISGHTALYWYRQSLGQGLEFLIYFQGNSAPDKSGLPSDRFSAERTGGSVSTLTIQRTQQEDSAVYLCASSLGPSGGAMSKNIQYFGAGTRLSVL.

The chain combines TRBV10-3 with TRBJ1-1, with 9 bases fitting TRBD1. The CDR3 spans 16 residues. Unmatched junction bases numbered 7, after V lost 2 bases and J lost 3 bases. Germline V gene sequence: CDR1 ENHRY, CDR2 SYGVKD. The CDR3 loop reads CAISEGGQGRHTEAFF. The CDR3 DNA reads as TGTGCCATCAGTGAGGGGGGACAGGGAAGGCACACTGAAGCTTTCTTT.

The chain is built from TRBV28 and TRBJ1-1; D call uncertain. This CDR3 spans 13 amino acids. The V gene's germline CDR1 is MDHEN and CDR2 SYDVKM. With 3 bases removed from V and 1 base from J, the gap between germline ends came to 6 bases. CDR3 coding DNA: TGTGCCAGCAGTTTTTTAGAGAACACTGAAGCTTTCTTT. As protein: CASSFLENTEAFF.

This chain connects TRBV10-3 to TRBJ2-2, with 7 bases fitting TRBD1. The V and J ends lost 3 bases and 4 bases, in that order; junction bases with no gene match: 5. The CDR3 length is 15 residues. Germline CDR1 is ENHRY and CDR2 is SYGVKD. The CDR3 nucleotides read TGTGCCATCAGTGACACCGACAGGGCCACCGGGGAGCTGTTTTTT. Translation: CAISDTDRATGELFF.

V gene TRBV6-6 combines with J gene TRBJ2-7, with TRBD1 matching over 8 bases. This CDR3 region has 15 residues. With 2 bases clipped from V and 3 bases from J, the junction kept 6 bases outside the gene matches. Germline loops: CDR1 MNHNY, CDR2 SVGAGI (reference sequence). The CDR3 sequence: CASSYQQGVGYEQYF. The DNA of the CDR3 is TGTGCCAGCAGTTACCAACAGGGGGTAGGCTACGAGCAGTACTTC.

The chain carries TRBV6-5 and TRBJ2-2, with 10 bases matching TRBD1. The ends lost 4 bases at V and 8 bases at J; junction bases unmatched: 4. The CDR3 runs to 14 residues. CDR1 MNHEY and CDR2 SVGAGI come from the germline V gene. The CDR3 here is CASSWGQGIGELFF. CDR3 coding DNA: TGTGCCAGCAGTTGGGGACAGGGGATTGGGGAGCTGTTTTTT.